This TCR beta chain was sequenced during a study of blood T cell repertoires in COVID-19. Background on the study: The United States, Italy and Spain were the sources of the acute and convalescent COVID-19 samples.

V dropped 4 bases and J dropped 7 bases, with 14 bases sitting between them. The CDR3 spans 14 residues. Germline V gene lookup returns CDR1 SNHLY and CDR2 FYNNEI. In the authors' workflow: By means of reference gene primer amplification, nucleated cell counts were estimated. Sequencing used immunoSEQ multiplex PCR; TCRdb keeps in-frame clones, though not all of them. The DNA was the basis for D and trimming; V, J and clone size are from that table. The sample carries a few hundred thousand clones, about 90% recorded once. Input material: PBMCs or T cells enriched from blood (not recorded which). The chain couples TRBV2 to TRBJ1-3; D gene ambiguous. This TCR derives from a man between 18 and 35 years old who had recovered from COVID-19. CDR3 DNA: TGTGCCAGCAGTGCAGGCCTCACTCGTAACACCATATATTTT. It yields the protein CASSAGLTRNTIYF.